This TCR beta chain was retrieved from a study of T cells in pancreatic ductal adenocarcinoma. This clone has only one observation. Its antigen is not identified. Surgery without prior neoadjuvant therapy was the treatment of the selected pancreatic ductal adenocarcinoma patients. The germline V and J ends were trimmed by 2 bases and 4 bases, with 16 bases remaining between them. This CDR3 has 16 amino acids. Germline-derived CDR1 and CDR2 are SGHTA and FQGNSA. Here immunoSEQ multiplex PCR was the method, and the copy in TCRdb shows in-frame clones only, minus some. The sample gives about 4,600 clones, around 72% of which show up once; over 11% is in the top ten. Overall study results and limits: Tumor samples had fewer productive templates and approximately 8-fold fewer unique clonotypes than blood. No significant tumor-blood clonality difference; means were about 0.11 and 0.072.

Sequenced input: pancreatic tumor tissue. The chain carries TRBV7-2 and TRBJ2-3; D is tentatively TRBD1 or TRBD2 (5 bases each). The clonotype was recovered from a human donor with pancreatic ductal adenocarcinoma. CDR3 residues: CASSLRGVGASDTQYF. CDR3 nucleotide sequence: TGTGCCAGCAGCTTACGAGGGGTAGGCGCTTCAGATACGCAGTATTTT.